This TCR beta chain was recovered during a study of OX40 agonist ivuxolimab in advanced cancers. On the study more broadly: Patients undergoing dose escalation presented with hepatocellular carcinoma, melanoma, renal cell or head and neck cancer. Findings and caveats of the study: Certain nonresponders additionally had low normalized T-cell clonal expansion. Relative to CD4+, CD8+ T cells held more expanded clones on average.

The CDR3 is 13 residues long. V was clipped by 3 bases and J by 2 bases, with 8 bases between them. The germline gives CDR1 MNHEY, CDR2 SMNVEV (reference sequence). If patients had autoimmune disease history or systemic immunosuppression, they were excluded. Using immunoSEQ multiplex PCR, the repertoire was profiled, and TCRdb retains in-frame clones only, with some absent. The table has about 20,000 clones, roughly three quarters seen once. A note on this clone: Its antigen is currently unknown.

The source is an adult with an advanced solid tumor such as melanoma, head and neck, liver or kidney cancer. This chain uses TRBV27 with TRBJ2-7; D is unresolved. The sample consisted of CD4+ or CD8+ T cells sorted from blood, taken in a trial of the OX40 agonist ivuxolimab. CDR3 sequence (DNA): TGTGCCAGCAGTTTCCAGGCCACCTACGAGCAGTACTTC. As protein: CASSFQATYEQYF.